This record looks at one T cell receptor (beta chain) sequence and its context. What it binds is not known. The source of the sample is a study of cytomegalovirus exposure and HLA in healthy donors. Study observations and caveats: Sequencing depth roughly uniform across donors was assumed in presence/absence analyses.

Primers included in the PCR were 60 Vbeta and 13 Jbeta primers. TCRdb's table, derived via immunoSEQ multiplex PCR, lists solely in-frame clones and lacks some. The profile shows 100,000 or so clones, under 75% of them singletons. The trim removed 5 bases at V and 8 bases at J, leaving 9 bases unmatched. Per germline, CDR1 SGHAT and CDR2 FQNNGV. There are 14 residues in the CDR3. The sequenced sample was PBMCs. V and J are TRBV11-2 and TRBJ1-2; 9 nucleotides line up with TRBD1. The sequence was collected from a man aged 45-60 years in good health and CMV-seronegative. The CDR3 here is CASSGGTGRTGYTF. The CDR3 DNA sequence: TGTGCCAGCAGCGGGGGGACAGGGCGAACGGGCTACACCTTC.